The 26 T cell receptor beta chains reported below all come from one sample, sequenced in a study of radiation and T cells in renal cell carcinoma. Indicated time point: blood 4 weeks post-SBRT, at nephrectomy. Regarding treatment: 15 Gy SBRT to primary tumor, nephrectomy 4 weeks later. The table came from immunoSEQ multiplex PCR; TCRdb's copy has only in-frame clones and leaves some out. Of about 170,000 clones listed, about nine tenths were seen once; the top ten hold approximately 11%. Sequencing used blood, obtained from a patient whose treatment included radiotherapy and nephrectomy. The receptors were sampled from a woman aged 45-60 years with renal cell carcinoma.

The chain recombines TRBV19 with TRBJ1-2; TRBD1 is a possible D gene (5 bases). Per germline, CDR1 LNHDA and CDR2 SQIVND (reference sequence). This CDR3 spans 15 amino acids. The V and J ends lost 7 bases and 1 base respectively, with 16 bases between them. CDR3 sequence: CASIPEEGLNYGYTF. The CDR3 nucleotides read TGTGCCAGTATCCCCGAGGAGGGACTTAACTATGGCTACACCTTC.

This clone was detected only a few times. V and J are TRBV19 and TRBJ1-5, with D unclear. V was trimmed by 1 base and J by 0 bases, leaving 10 bases between them. The germline V gene has CDR1 LNHDA and CDR2 SQIVND (reference sequence). The CDR3 loop spans 16 amino acids. This CDR3 reads CASSIGDNVSNQPQHF. DNA of the CDR3: TGTGCCAGTAGTATAGGAGACAACGTTAGCAATCAGCCCCAGCATTTT.

This chain joins TRBV29-1 and TRBJ2-3; 12 bases agree with TRBD2. CDR1 SQVTM and CDR2 ANQGSEA come from the germline V gene. V gave up 6 bases and J gave up 6 bases; unmatched junction bases: 4. The CDR3 spans 13 residues. The CDR3 loop reads CSVLAGGSDTQYF. The CDR3 DNA is TGCAGCGTACTAGCGGGGGGTTCGGATACGCAGTATTTT.

The V call is TRBV5-4, the J call TRBJ2-1; 9 bases line up with TRBD2. Germline V gene data show CDR1 as SGHNT and CDR2 as YYREEE (reference sequence). The CDR3 loop spans 13 amino acids. Unmatched junction bases numbered 6, after V lost 0 bases and J lost 14 bases. The CDR3: CASSLERGAQKFF. The CDR3 nucleotides are TGTGCCAGCAGCTTGGAGCGGGGGGCCCAAAAGTTCTTC.

The chain recombines TRBV21-1 with TRBJ1-2; the table's D call of TRBD1 was not tested on the DNA. TRBV21-1 is a recognized pseudogene. CDR3 length: 14 residues. The CDR3 DNA reads TGTGCCAGCAGCCCTGGGGGCGAGGGGGCATGCTACACCTTC. The encoded protein is CASSPGGEGACYTF.

The chain combines TRBV11-1 with TRBJ2-3, with no clear D. CDR3 length equals 14 residues. In germline, CDR1 is SGHAT, CDR2 FQDESV (reference sequence). The V end lost 5 bases, the J end lost 4 bases, and 13 bases lay between the germline ends. Here the CDR3 reads CASSPETQPDTQYF. CDR3 bases: TGTGCCAGCAGCCCCGAAACACAGCCAGATACGCAGTATTTT.

The J gene is TRBJ2-3, the V gene TRBV7-8, with 8 nucleotides matching TRBD2. V dropped 3 bases and J dropped 0; count of bases not matched to a gene: 2. Germline V gene sequence: CDR1 SGHVS, CDR2 FQNEAQ. The CDR3 spans 15 residues. CDR3 protein: CASSFERGSTDTQYF. As DNA, the CDR3 is TGTGCCAGCAGCTTCGAGCGGGGGAGCACAGATACGCAGTATTTT.

This sequence joins TRBV5-4 and TRBJ2-7; D might be TRBD1 or TRBD2, each matching 5 bases. This CDR3 comprises 14 residues. Germline V CDR1 and CDR2: SGHNT, YYREEE (reference sequence). Trimming took 5 bases from V and 3 from J, leaving 15 bases between them. The CDR3 is CASSPGPPIYEQYF. The CDR3, as DNA: TGTGCCAGCAGTCCGGGACCCCCGATCTACGAGCAGTACTTC.

This rearrangement joins TRBV5-1 to TRBJ2-1; 10 bases are shared with TRBD1. The CDR3 covers 14 residues. The germline V gene has CDR1 SGHRS and CDR2 YFSETQ. The trim removed 0 bases at V and 8 bases at J, leaving 2 bases unmatched. The CDR3 DNA follows: TGCGCCAGCAGCTTGGCCGGGACAGGGGATGAGCAGTTCTTC. Translation gives CASSLAGTGDEQFF.

V and J are TRBV6-4 and TRBJ2-3; 9 bases are shared with TRBD2. V dropped 6 bases and J dropped 0; count of bases not matched to a gene: 4. Looked up from germline, CDR1 is MRHNA and CDR2 is SNTAGT. The CDR3 runs to 15 residues. The CDR3, as DNA: TGTGCCAGCAGGGGACTAGCCGCTAGCACAGATACGCAGTATTTT. It yields the protein CASRGLAASTDTQYF.

The V call is TRBV7-9, the J call TRBJ2-5, with 7 bases matching TRBD2. Germline assignment: CDR1 SEHNR and CDR2 FQNEAQ (reference sequence). Germline trimming cut 3 bases from V and 2 bases from J; bases unmatched to any gene: 6. The CDR3 has 15 residues. For the CDR3, the DNA is TGTGCCAGCAGCTTTCCAGCGGGGTTACAAGAGACCCAGTACTTC. The encoded protein is CASSFPAGLQETQYF.

This rearrangement joins TRBV4-3 to TRBJ2-2; 9 bases map to TRBD2. Germline V lookup: CDR1 LGHNA, CDR2 YSLEER. The junction had 15 bases not matched to a gene; V was cut back by 4 bases and J by 3 bases. This CDR3 has 19 residues. CDR3 in amino acids: CASSPQYRRGGPDTGELFF. The CDR3 DNA reads TGCGCCAGCAGCCCTCAATACAGGCGGGGGGGCCCGGACACCGGGGAGCTGTTTTTT.

The rearrangement uses TRBV9 and TRBJ2-1; D not resolved. Germline V gene sequence: CDR1 SGDLS, CDR2 YYNGEE. This CDR3 has 14 amino acids. V was shortened by 0 bases and J by 6 bases, with 10 bases between the two germline ends. The CDR3 protein is CASSVEGGSNEQFF. In DNA form, the CDR3 reads TGTGCCAGCAGCGTAGAAGGCGGTTCCAATGAGCAGTTCTTC.

This chain joins TRBV19 and TRBJ2-3; D is uncertain. CDR3 length equals 14 residues. The germline gives CDR1 LNHDA, CDR2 SQIVND (reference sequence). V was cut by 7 bases and J by 6 bases, with 17 bases left in between. The CDR3 coding sequence is TGTGCCAGTATCGACTCCCCTGGGGTGGATACGCAGTATTTT. It codes for CASIDSPGVDTQYF. Full variable domain (remainder filled in from reference TRBV19 and TRBJ2-3): DGGITQSPKYLFRKEGQNVTLSCEQNLNHDAMYWYRQDPGQGLRLIYYSQIVNDFQKGDIAEGYSVSREKKESFPLTVTSAQKNPTAFYLCASIDSPGVDTQYFGPGTRLTVL.

This clone was seen just once. The gene calls are TRBV11-2 and TRBJ1-2, with unresolved D. CDR3 size: 13 residues. V lost 5 bases, J lost 1 base, and 8 bases lay in between. The V gene's germline CDR1 is SGHAT and CDR2 FQNNGV. CDR3 DNA: TGTGCCAGCAGCCCGGATGTTAACTATGGCTACACCTTC. Amino acids: CASSPDVNYGYTF.

The genes are TRBV6-1 and TRBJ1-3; D unresolved. The CDR3 has 15 amino acids. Per the germline V gene, CDR1 is MNHNS and CDR2 is SASEGT. Trimming took 7 bases from V and 0 from J, leaving 13 bases between them. The CDR3 region has the DNA TGTGCCAGCAACCTGGACGGAGGCTCTGGAAACACCATATATTTT. Translated, it gives CASNLDGGSGNTIYF.

This clone was found a few times. The chain uses TRBV29-1 and TRBJ2-1, with D perhaps TRBD2 (5 bases). This CDR3 has 16 residues. Per germline, CDR1 SQVTM and CDR2 ANQGSEA. With 4 bases removed from V and 6 bases from J, the gap between germline ends came to 22 bases. CDR3 amino acids: CSVVGANPGTINEQFF. Written as DNA, the CDR3 is TGCAGCGTTGTTGGTGCAAACCCGGGAACTATCAATGAGCAGTTCTTC.

V gene TRBV15 combines with J gene TRBJ1-5; no definite D call. Trimming took 8 bases from V and 0 from J, leaving 11 bases between them. From germline, CDR1 is LNHNV and CDR2 YYDKDF (reference sequence). This CDR3 contains 14 residues. DNA for the CDR3: TGTGCCACCCCAGAGGACCTTAGCAATCAGCCCCAGCATTTT. Its translation: CATPEDLSNQPQHF.

The chain employs TRBV10-3 and TRBJ2-5; no definite D call. This CDR3 spans 11 amino acids. Germline CDR1 ENHRY, CDR2 SYGVKD. Trimming pared 4 bases from V and 5 bases from J, leaving 5 bases between. As DNA, the CDR3 is TGTGCCATCAGTGCAAGCGAGACCCAGTACTTC. The encoded protein is CAISASETQYF.

The J gene is TRBJ1-4, the V gene TRBV18; a weak D match, TRBD1 (5 bases). CDR1 and CDR2 (germline): KGHSH, LQKENI. V was pared by 3 bases and J by 3 bases, with 11 bases between. This CDR3 comprises 15 residues. The CDR3 spells CASSPVLGANEKLFF. Here the CDR3 DNA reads TGTGCCAGCTCACCCGTTTTGGGGGCTAATGAAAAACTGTTTTTT.

CDR3 sequence reads: CASTSGSYNSPLHF. CDR3 nucleotides: TGTGCCAGTACCTCGGGCTCCTATAATTCACCCCTCCACTTT. V gene TRBV19 combines with J gene TRBJ1-6, with D hard to call. The ends were cut back, 7 bases at V and 0 bases at J, with 7 bases in the middle. This CDR3 contains 14 residues. Germline lookup yields CDR1 LNHDA and CDR2 SQIVND (reference sequence).

This chain links TRBV5-4 with TRBJ2-7, with D tentatively TRBD2 (5 bases). CDR1 SGHNT and CDR2 YYREEE come from the germline V gene (reference sequence). The CDR3 runs to 13 residues. The germline V and J ends were trimmed by 6 bases and 1 base, with 11 bases remaining between them. The CDR3 region has the DNA TGTGCCAGCAAGCTCACGGGGTCCTACGAGCAGTACTTC. It translates to CASKLTGSYEQYF.

The rearrangement uses TRBV5-6 and TRBJ1-4; 10 bases line up with TRBD1. CDR1 and CDR2 from the germline V gene are SGHDT and YYEEEE. J gave up 7 bases and V 2 bases, and 8 bases lay outside the gene matches. This CDR3 comprises 16 residues. The CDR3 spells CASSFLAGQGVEKLFF. The CDR3 bases are TGTGCCAGCAGCTTCCTGGCTGGACAGGGGGTTGAAAAACTGTTTTTT.

This clone was detected only once. V usage is TRBV25-1 and J usage is TRBJ1-5; D is undetermined. Trimming removed 1 base at V and 10 bases at J, with 14 bases between. The CDR3 has 14 amino acids. CDR1 and CDR2 (germline): MGHDK, SYGVNS. This chain's CDR3 is CASSEFHINGPQHF. Written as DNA, the CDR3 is TGTGCCAGCAGTGAATTTCACATCAACGGACCCCAGCATTTT.

The chain couples TRBV13 to TRBJ1-4, with D tentatively TRBD1 (5 bases). Germline CDR1 is PRHDT and CDR2 is FYEKMQ (reference sequence). The V gene lost 5 bases and the J gene lost 8 bases, with 18 bases spanning the gap. The CDR3 covers 15 residues. CDR3 DNA: TGTGCCAGCAGCCGAACGGGTCTGGGGGACGAAAAACTGTTTTTT. This encodes CASSRTGLGDEKLFF.

The rearrangement uses TRBV10-3 and TRBJ1-1; D ambiguous. The ends were cut back, 8 bases at V and 1 base at J, with 8 bases in the middle. Per the germline V gene, CDR1 is ENHRY and CDR2 is SYGVKD. The CDR3 is made up of 12 amino acids. The CDR3 nucleotides are TGTGCCATCGGTTGGGAGAACACTGAAGCTTTCTTT. This encodes CAIGWENTEAFF.